The sequence of this T cell receptor (beta chain) was determined in a study of blood T cell repertoires in COVID-19 (dated by TCRdb to 2020 to 2022). Study-wide context: Samples covering the acute and convalescent phases of COVID-19 were provided by collaborators in the United States, Italy and Spain. The material from the prospective study consisted of cDNA or gDNA derived from T cells, B-cell-depleted T cells, or PBMCs. The dataset comprised deeply sampled blood TCRbeta repertoires from subjects exposed to, actively infected with, or recovered from COVID-19. The repertoires were released in a freely available public database intended as a resource for research on the immune response to SARS-CoV-2. Samples were obtained from the ongoing ImmuneRACE study (first 160 participants) and from 1,200 or so subjects provided by 6 global collaborators. Sample metadata almost always included a de-identified subject ID, COVID-19 status, age in years and sex. Where available, HLA class I and class II types were taken from metadata supplied by the sample provider and were not determined by assay-based typing. Overall results and qualifications from the work: The quantity of clinical and demographic metadata differed by source and by participant and was supplied without curation.

Remarks on this clone: Its antigen is still unknown. Base qualities are missing; no much larger clone stands one base away.

CDR1 is given as LGHNA and CDR2 as YSLEER, both from the germline V gene. The V end loses 0 bases and the J end loses 6 bases, and a stretch of 13 bases separates them. The cysteine opens and the phenylalanine closes a CDR3 of 15 amino acids. Kept here is only the CDR3 DNA, which spans 45 bases and is read in frame from base 1. TCRbeta CDR3 regions were amplified from genomic DNA by means of the immunoSEQ Assay, a bias-controlled multiplex PCR. In the original analysis: The number of nucleated cells in each sample was estimated from the amplification of reference gene primers within the assay. To quantify the absolute abundance of each unique TCRbeta CDR3 rearrangement, sequence reads were collapsed and filtered. For each sample, productive Simpson clonality was calculated by taking the square root of Simpson's diversity index across productive rearrangements. In TCRdb, the immuneACCESS table is reduced to in-frame sequences with V and J assigned. These tables do not hold every clone; where another copy was compared, an unresolved V gene accounts for under half, and the others remain unexplained. That table supplies the V and J calls and clone size; D and trimming were determined from the DNA. The sample has a few hundred thousand clones on record, over 60% of them singletons. Jointly, the top ten make up 7% to 8.5% of the sample.

Whole blood was collected in K2EDTA tubes by collaborating institutions according to the institutions' own protocols. Collaborator samples were shipped for TCRbeta analysis as frozen whole blood, isolated PBMCs, or DNA extracted from either sample type. The sequenced sample was peripheral blood. The receptor was isolated from an older woman with acute or convalescent COVID-19. The sequence links TRBV4-3 to TRBJ2-3; confidence is insufficient to name the D gene. The bases are TGCGCCAGCAGCCAAGAAAGCGTCCGCCCCGATACGCAGTATTTT. Its protein reads: CASSQESVRPDTQYF.